The 27 T cell receptor beta chains below were found in one sample sequenced in a study of CD8 T cells in Susac syndrome. Random hexamers were used to reverse transcribe about 0.45 to 1 ug of RNA. TCRdb recomputed calls from the immunoSEQ multiplex PCR reads with MiXCR, one row per CDR3 protein. Here the sample spans around 270,000 distinct CDR3 sequences, approximately 90% being singletons. The sequenced sample consisted of CD8+ T cells from PBMCs. Receptors were obtained from a human donor with multiple sclerosis.

The gene calls are TRBV9 and TRBJ2-1, with TRBD1 matching 7 bases. J was trimmed by 9 bases and V by 4 bases; bases with no gene match: 7. CDR3 length equals 13 residues. Germline CDR1 reads SGDLS; CDR2 reads YYNGEE. CDR3 protein: CASSQGQRPEQFF. The CDR3 nucleotides are TGTGCCAGCAGCCAGGGACAGCGACCTGAGCAGTTCTTC.

The chain has TRBV9 and TRBJ1-2; no reliable D call. Germline loops: CDR1 SGDLS, CDR2 YYNGEE. Trimming took off 4 bases at V and 1 base at J, with 20 bases between the two ends. The CDR3 runs to 17 residues. The CDR3 region has the DNA TGTGCCAGCAGCTACCCGAGGTTCGGAGATATTAACTATGGCTACACCTTC. This encodes CASSYPRFGDINYGYTF.

J is TRBJ2-1 and V is TRBV7-3; TRBD2 might be the D (5 bases). CDR1 is SGHTA and CDR2 is FQGTGA in the germline V gene. This CDR3 comprises 15 residues. V lost 5 bases, J lost 0 bases, and 11 bases lay in between. CDR3 sequence: CASSTDSSSYNEQFF. Here the CDR3 DNA reads TGTGCCAGCAGCACGGACTCAAGCTCCTACAATGAGCAGTTCTTC.

The chain joins TRBV16 to TRBJ1-2, with D perhaps TRBD1 (6 bases). CDR1 is KGHSY and CDR2 is FQNENV in the germline V gene. CDR3 length: 13 amino acids. Trimming took off 0 bases at V and 6 bases at J, with 8 bases between the two ends. The CDR3 DNA sequence: TGTGCCAGCAGCCAATCCCGGACAGATGGCTACACCTTC. Translation: CASSQSRTDGYTF.

This sequence joins TRBV6-2 or TRBV6-3 and TRBJ2-2; 7 nucleotides agree with TRBD2. The J segment lost 3 bases and the V segment lost 7 bases, leaving 5 bases of the junction unmatched. CDR3 size: 14 residues. Per germline, CDR1 MNHEY and CDR2 SVGEGT. CDR3 sequence reads: CASKWLADTGELFF. The CDR3 nucleotides read TGTGCCAGCAAGTGGCTAGCGGACACCGGGGAGCTGTTTTTT.

The rearrangement links TRBV4-2 to TRBJ2-1; perhaps TRBD2 as D (5 bases). This CDR3 has 13 residues. CDR1 and CDR2 (germline): LGHNA, YNFKEQ. Deletions cut 5 bases from V and 2 bases from J, with 7 bases between. The CDR3 nucleotides are TGTGCCAGCAGCGGACTTGCCTACAATGAGCAGTTCTTC. It codes for CASSGLAYNEQFF.

CDR3 in DNA: TGTGCCAGCAGCGCGTGGGGCACTCACAATGAGCAGTTCTTC. Translated: CASSAWGTHNEQFF. The chain carries TRBV9 and TRBJ2-1; the D gene is possibly TRBD1 (5 bases). The CDR3 is made up of 14 amino acids. The germline CDR1 and CDR2 sequences are SGDLS and YYNGEE. V was cut by 3 bases and J by 5 bases, with 12 bases left in between.

The chain couples TRBV11-2 to TRBJ2-7; the match to TRBD2 covers 7 bases. CDR3 length: 16 residues. The trim removed 4 bases at V and 2 bases at J, leaving 11 bases unmatched. The V gene's germline CDR1 is SGHAT and CDR2 FQNNGV. For the CDR3, the DNA is TGTGCCAGCAGCTCCTCAGAGGGGAGGGCCCCCTACGAGCAGTACTTC. This encodes CASSSSEGRAPYEQYF. Full variable domain (remainder filled in from reference TRBV11-2 and TRBJ2-7): EAGVAQSPRYKIIEKRQSVAFWCNPISGHATLYWYQQILGQGPKLLIQFQNNGVVDDSQLPKDRFSAERLKGVDSTLKIQPAKLEDSAVYLCASSSSEGRAPYEQYFGPGTRLTVT.

This rearrangement joins TRBV7-9 to TRBJ2-5, with a tentative D call TRBD1 (9 bases). The CDR3 loop spans 16 amino acids. Germline V gene data show CDR1 as SEHNR and CDR2 as FQNEAQ (reference sequence). V gave up 5 bases and J gave up 5 bases, with 21 bases separating them. The CDR3 nucleotides read TGTGCCAGCAGCCCCCGGGGGGGGGACAGGGTGGAGACCCAGTACTTC. Translated: CASSPRGGDRVETQYF.

The rearrangement uses TRBV30 and TRBJ2-5; D possibly matches TRBD1 or TRBD2 (5 bases each). V gave up 0 bases and J gave up 4 bases, with 12 bases separating them. The germline V gene encodes CDR1 GTSNPN and CDR2 SVGIG (reference sequence). The CDR3 has 14 residues. The DNA of the CDR3 is TGTGCCTGGAGTGTACTTGGGGGAAGAGAGACCCAGTACTTC. It specifies CAWSVLGGRETQYF.

V gene TRBV7-9 combines with J gene TRBJ2-1; 8 nucleotides align to TRBD2. Germline CDR1 SEHNR, CDR2 FQNEAQ (reference sequence). Germline trimming cut 3 bases from V and 7 bases from J; bases unmatched to any gene: 5. The CDR3 length is 14 residues. The CDR3 sequence: CASSFLPSGNEQFF. The CDR3 DNA reads as TGTGCCAGCAGCTTTCTTCCTAGCGGGAATGAGCAGTTCTTC.

The gene calls are TRBV4-1 and TRBJ2-1; 9 bases agree with TRBD1. Germline trimming cut 3 bases from V and 3 bases from J; bases unmatched to any gene: 18. The length of the CDR3 is 20 residues. The germline gives CDR1 MGHRA, CDR2 YSYEKL. CDR3 residues: CASSQWDAGGGTGFYNEQFF. CDR3 nucleotide sequence: TGCGCCAGCAGCCAGTGGGACGCGGGTGGAGGGACAGGGTTCTACAATGAGCAGTTCTTC.

The rearrangement joins TRBV2 to TRBJ2-2, with a weak D call TRBD1 (6 bases). CDR3 length: 14 amino acids. The V gene lost 10 bases and the J gene lost 6 bases, with 18 bases spanning the gap. Germline lookup yields CDR1 SNHLY and CDR2 FYNNEI. In nucleotides, the CDR3 is TGTGCCACCATTATAAGACCAGGGGCCGGGGAGCTGTTTTTT. Translated: CATIIRPGAGELFF.

V usage is TRBV5-1 and J usage is TRBJ2-7; a weak D match, TRBD2 (6 bases). Trimming cost V 1 base and J 3 bases, with 20 bases left between them. Germline V gene sequence: CDR1 SGHRS, CDR2 YFSETQ. CDR3 length: 17 amino acids. The CDR3 sequence: CASSLTSSTFGRYEQYF. The DNA for the CDR3 is TGCGCCAGCAGCTTGACTAGCTCAACGTTCGGCCGCTACGAGCAGTACTTC. The whole variable domain, filled in from reference TRBV5-1 and TRBJ2-7, reads KAGVTQTPRYLIKTRGQQVTLSCSPISGHRSVSWYQQTPGQGLQFLFEYFSETQRNKGNFPGRFSGRQFSNSRSEMNVSTLELGDSALYLCASSLTSSTFGRYEQYFGPGTRLTVT.

The chain uses TRBV13 and TRBJ1-2; no reliable D call. The V gene lost 0 bases and the J gene lost 4 bases, with 12 bases spanning the gap. The CDR3 spans 15 residues. The germline V gene encodes CDR1 PRHDT and CDR2 FYEKMQ (reference sequence). The CDR3 is CASSLGRQRPYGYTF. CDR3 coding DNA: TGTGCCAGCAGCTTAGGTCGCCAGCGGCCCTATGGCTACACCTTC.

About this clonotype: A junction end diverges from the germline sequence, so it may reflect a read error. The chain links TRBV4-1 to TRBJ2-7; D gene ambiguous. This CDR3 has 14 residues. Germline loops: CDR1 MGHRA, CDR2 YSYEKL. The CDR3 region is CASSQTLVSNEQYF. CDR3 in DNA: TGCGCCAGCAGCCAGACGCTTGTCTCCAACGAGCAGTACTTC.

This sequence joins TRBV7-9 and TRBJ2-1; 10 bases line up with TRBD2. V lost 1 base and J lost 8; bases outside the gene matches: 8. This CDR3 is built from 16 residues. Germline CDR1 and CDR2: SEHNR and FQNEAQ (reference sequence). The CDR3 DNA reads TGTGCCAGCAGCTTAGTTGCTAGCGGGAGTCCTTATGAGCAGTTCTTC. This translates into CASSLVASGSPYEQFF.

In this sample, this clonotype turned up once. The gene calls are TRBV28 and TRBJ1-1, with unresolved D. Trimming took 4 bases from V and 11 from J, leaving 23 bases between them. This CDR3 is 15 amino acids long. Germline CDR1 MDHEN, CDR2 SYDVKM. CDR3 sequence: CASSSPPRPPPAAFF. CDR3 nucleotides: TGTGCCAGCAGTTCACCTCCCCGACCCCCCCCAGCGGCTTTCTTT.

CDR3 residues: CSADRELNTEAFF. For the CDR3, the DNA is TGCAGTGCTGACCGGGAGTTGAACACTGAAGCTTTCTTT. The rearrangement uses TRBV20-1 and TRBJ1-1; D is unclear. V dropped 5 bases and J dropped 0 bases, with 10 bases sitting between them. The length of the CDR3 is 13 residues. Germline values: CDR1 DFQATT, CDR2 SNEGSKA (reference sequence).

This chain joins TRBV7-9 and TRBJ2-2, with 9 bases identical to TRBD1. This CDR3 is 15 amino acids long. The V gene end was trimmed by 5 bases and the J gene end by 5 bases; junction bases not matched to a gene: 6. Germline V CDR1 and CDR2: SEHNR, FQNEAQ (reference sequence). CDR3 amino acids: CASSAGQGETGELFF. The CDR3 coding sequence is TGTGCCAGCAGCGCGGGACAGGGAGAGACCGGGGAGCTGTTTTTT.

This clonotype showed up just once. The chain uses TRBV7-9 and TRBJ1-3; D may be TRBD1 (5 bases). Germline assignment: CDR1 SEHNR and CDR2 FQNEAQ (reference sequence). This CDR3 has 16 amino acids. Trimming removed 5 bases from V and 2 bases from J, with 16 bases in between. CDR3 sequence (DNA): TGTGCCAGCAGCGCCAGCACCCGGGGGGCTGGAAACACCATATATTTT. Amino acid sequence: CASSASTRGAGNTIYF. The full variable domain, in which reference TRBV7-9 and TRBJ1-3 provide the parts outside the CDR3, is DTGVSQNPRHKITKRGQNVTFRCDPISEHNRLYWYRQTLGQGPEFLTYFQNEAQLEKSRLLSDRFSAERPKGSFSTLEIQRTEQGDSAMYLCASSASTRGAGNTIYFGEGSWLTVV.

In its sample, this clonotype was seen once. The chain uses TRBV7-9 and TRBJ2-2; 10 bases agree with TRBD2. Germline CDR1 reads SEHNR; CDR2 reads FQNEAQ (reference sequence). V was clipped by 4 bases and J by 5 bases; unmatched bases: 4. This CDR3 region has 15 residues. The CDR3, as DNA: TGTGCCAGCAGCTCAGCGGGAGGGCGGACCGGGGAGCTGTTTTTT. It translates to CASSSAGGRTGELFF. Drawing the rest from reference TRBV7-9 and TRBJ2-2, the complete variable domain is DTGVSQNPRHKITKRGQNVTFRCDPISEHNRLYWYRQTLGQGPEFLTYFQNEAQLEKSRLLSDRFSAERPKGSFSTLEIQRTEQGDSAMYLCASSSAGGRTGELFFGEGSRLTVL.

The chain recombines TRBV27 with TRBJ2-7, with 9 nucleotides matching TRBD1. Per germline, CDR1 MNHEY and CDR2 SMNVEV (reference sequence). This CDR3 spans 12 amino acids. Trimming removed 8 bases from V and 10 bases from J; junction bases left unmatched: 9. In DNA form, the CDR3 reads TGTGCCAGCTATACCGGGACAGGGAAACAGTACTTC. This translates into CASYTGTGKQYF.

In this sample, this clonotype turned up once. The chain joins TRBV4-2 to TRBJ2-7; 7 bases match TRBD2. The ends lost 0 bases at V and 5 bases at J; junction bases unmatched: 7. The CDR3 is 15 residues long. Germline V gene data show CDR1 as LGHNA and CDR2 as YNFKEQ. The CDR3 is CASSQEGGSGDEQYF. CDR3 nucleotide sequence: TGTGCCAGCAGCCAAGAGGGCGGGAGTGGGGACGAGCAGTACTTC.

CDR3 DNA sequence: TGTGCCAGTAGTATTCGGGGGCGCCTTGCTGGGGCCAACGTCCTGACTTTC. This sequence encodes CASSIRGRLAGANVLTF. This rearrangement joins TRBV19 to TRBJ2-6; D is tentatively TRBD1 or TRBD2 (6 bases each). Trimming removed 3 bases from V and 2 bases from J, with 14 bases in between. This CDR3 has 17 residues. Germline CDR1 and CDR2: LNHDA and SQIVND (reference sequence).

This clonotype was counted a few times. The chain couples TRBV4-1 to TRBJ1-3; 7 bases map to TRBD1. Germline V lookup: CDR1 MGHRA, CDR2 YSYEKL. The CDR3 extends over 17 amino acids. Germline trimming cut 2 bases from V and 0 bases from J; bases unmatched to any gene: 7. The CDR3 sequence: CASSQPGQINSGNTIYF. CDR3 bases: TGCGCCAGCAGCCAACCGGGACAGATCAACTCTGGAAACACCATATATTTT.

The rearrangement links TRBV3-1 to TRBJ1-1, with TRBD1 as a possible D gene (5 bases). V was shortened by 8 bases and J by 12 bases, with 13 bases between the two germline ends. Germline values: CDR1 LGHDT, CDR2 YNNKEL (reference sequence). This CDR3 comprises 10 residues. The CDR3 DNA follows: TGTGCCAGCTTCAGGGTGGTGACTTTCTTT. Amino acid sequence: CASFRVVTFF.